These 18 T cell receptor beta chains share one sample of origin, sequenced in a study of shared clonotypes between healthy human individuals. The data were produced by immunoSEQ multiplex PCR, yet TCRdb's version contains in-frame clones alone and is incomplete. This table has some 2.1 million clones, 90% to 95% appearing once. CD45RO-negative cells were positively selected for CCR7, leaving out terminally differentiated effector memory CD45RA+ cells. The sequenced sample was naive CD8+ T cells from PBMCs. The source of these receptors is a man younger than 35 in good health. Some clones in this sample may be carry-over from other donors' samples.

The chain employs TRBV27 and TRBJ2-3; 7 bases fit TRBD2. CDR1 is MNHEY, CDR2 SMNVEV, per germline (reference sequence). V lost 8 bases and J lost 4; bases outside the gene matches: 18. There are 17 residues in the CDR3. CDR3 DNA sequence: TGTGCCAGCGGGGAAACCATGGCGGGGAGGGTTTCAGATACGCAGTATTTT. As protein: CASGETMAGRVSDTQYF.

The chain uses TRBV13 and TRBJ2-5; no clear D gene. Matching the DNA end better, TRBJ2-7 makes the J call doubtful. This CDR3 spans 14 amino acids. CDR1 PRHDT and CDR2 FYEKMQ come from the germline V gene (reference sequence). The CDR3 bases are TGTGCCAGCAGCCCCCACGGAACTGCCTACGAGCAGTACTTC. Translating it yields CASSPHGTAYEQYF.

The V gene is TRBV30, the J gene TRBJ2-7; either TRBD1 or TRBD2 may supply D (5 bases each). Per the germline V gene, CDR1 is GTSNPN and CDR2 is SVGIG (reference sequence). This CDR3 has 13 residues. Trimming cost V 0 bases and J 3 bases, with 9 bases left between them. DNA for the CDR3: TGTGCCTGGAGTGTAGGGGACGGCTACGAGCAGTACTTC. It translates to CAWSVGDGYEQYF.

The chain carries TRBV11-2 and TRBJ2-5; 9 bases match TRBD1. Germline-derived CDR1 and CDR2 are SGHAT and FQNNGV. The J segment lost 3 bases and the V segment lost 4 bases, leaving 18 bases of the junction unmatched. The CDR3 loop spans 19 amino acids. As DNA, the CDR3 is TGTGCCAGCAGCTCCCCCGGGACAGGGTTTGTTATGCGAAAAGAGACCCAGTACTTC. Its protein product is CASSSPGTGFVMRKETQYF.

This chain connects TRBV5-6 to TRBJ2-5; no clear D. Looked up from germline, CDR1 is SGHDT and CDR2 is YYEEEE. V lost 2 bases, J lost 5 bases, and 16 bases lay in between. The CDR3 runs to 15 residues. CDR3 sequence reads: CASSFDIGPGETQYF. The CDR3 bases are TGTGCCAGCAGCTTCGACATTGGACCCGGGGAGACCCAGTACTTC. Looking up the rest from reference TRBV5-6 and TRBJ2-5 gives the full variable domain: DAGVTQSPTHLIKTRGQQVTLRCSPKSGHDTVSWYQQALGQGPQFIFQYYEEEERQRGNFPDRFSGHQFPNYSSELNVNALLLGDSALYLCASSFDIGPGETQYFGPGTRLLVL.

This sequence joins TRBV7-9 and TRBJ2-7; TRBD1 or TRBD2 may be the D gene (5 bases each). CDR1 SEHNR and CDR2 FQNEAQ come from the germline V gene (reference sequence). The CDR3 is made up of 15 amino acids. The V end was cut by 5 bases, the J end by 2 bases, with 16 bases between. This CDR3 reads CASSPTGTAPYEQYF. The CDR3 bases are TGTGCCAGCAGCCCCACCGGGACGGCCCCCTACGAGCAGTACTTC.

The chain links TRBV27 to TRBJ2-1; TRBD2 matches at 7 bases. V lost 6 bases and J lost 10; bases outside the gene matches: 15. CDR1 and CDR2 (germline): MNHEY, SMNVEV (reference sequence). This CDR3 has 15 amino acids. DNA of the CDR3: TGTGCCAGCAGCCCGAGCGGGAAGTTACAATGGGAGCAGTTCTTC. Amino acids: CASSPSGKLQWEQFF.

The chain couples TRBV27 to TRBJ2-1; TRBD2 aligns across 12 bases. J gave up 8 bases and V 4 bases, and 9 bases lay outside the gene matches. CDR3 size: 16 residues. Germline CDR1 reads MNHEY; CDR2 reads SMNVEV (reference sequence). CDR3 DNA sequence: TGTGCCAGCAGTTCCAAGCTAGCGGGAGGGCCCGATGAGCAGTTCTTC. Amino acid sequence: CASSSKLAGGPDEQFF.

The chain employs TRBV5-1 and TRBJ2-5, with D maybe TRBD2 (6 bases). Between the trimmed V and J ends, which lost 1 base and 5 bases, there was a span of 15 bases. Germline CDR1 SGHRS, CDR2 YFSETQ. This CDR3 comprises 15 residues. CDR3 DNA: TGCGCCAGCAGCTTGTGGGTCCGTGGAGGGGAGACCCAGTACTTC. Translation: CASSLWVRGGETQYF.

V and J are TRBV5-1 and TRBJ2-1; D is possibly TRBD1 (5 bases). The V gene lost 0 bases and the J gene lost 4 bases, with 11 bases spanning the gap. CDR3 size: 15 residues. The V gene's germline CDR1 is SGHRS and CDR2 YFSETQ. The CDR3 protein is CASSLAEGQYNEQFF. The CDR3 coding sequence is TGCGCCAGCAGCTTGGCTGAAGGACAATACAATGAGCAGTTCTTC.

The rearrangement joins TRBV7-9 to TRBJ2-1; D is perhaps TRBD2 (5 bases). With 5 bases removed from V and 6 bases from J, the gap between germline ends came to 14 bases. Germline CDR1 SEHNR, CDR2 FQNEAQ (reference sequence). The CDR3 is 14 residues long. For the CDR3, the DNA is TGTGCCAGCAGCCCGGACTCAATCGGCAATGAGCAGTTCTTC. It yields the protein CASSPDSIGNEQFF. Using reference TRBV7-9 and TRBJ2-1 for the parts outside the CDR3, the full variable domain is DTGVSQNPRHKITKRGQNVTFRCDPISEHNRLYWYRQTLGQGPEFLTYFQNEAQLEKSRLLSDRFSAERPKGSFSTLEIQRTEQGDSAMYLCASSPDSIGNEQFFGPGTRLTVL.

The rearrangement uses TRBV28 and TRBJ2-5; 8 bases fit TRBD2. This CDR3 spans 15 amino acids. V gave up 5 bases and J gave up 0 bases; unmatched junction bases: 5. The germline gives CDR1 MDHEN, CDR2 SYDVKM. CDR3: CASSPTSGYQETQYF. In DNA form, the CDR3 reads TGTGCCAGCAGTCCCACTAGCGGCTACCAAGAGACCCAGTACTTC.

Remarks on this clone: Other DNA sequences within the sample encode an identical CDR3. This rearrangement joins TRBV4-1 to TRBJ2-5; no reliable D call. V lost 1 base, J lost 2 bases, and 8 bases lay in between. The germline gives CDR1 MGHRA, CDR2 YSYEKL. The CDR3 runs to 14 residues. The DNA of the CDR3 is TGCGCCAGCAGCCAAGTGGGCCCGCAAGAGACCCAGTACTTC. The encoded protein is CASSQVGPQETQYF.

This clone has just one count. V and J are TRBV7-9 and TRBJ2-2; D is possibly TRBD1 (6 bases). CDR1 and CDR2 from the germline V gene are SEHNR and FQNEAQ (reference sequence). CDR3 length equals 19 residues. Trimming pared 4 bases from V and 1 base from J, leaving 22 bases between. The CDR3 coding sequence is TGTGCCAGCAGCTCAACCAGGTGGGGGCCGGGGAAGAACACCGGGGAGCTGTTTTTT. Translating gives CASSSTRWGPGKNTGELFF.

CDR3 bases: TGTGCCAGCAGTGAAAGGATCTTTGGGGACAGGGGGAACGAGCAGTACTTC. This translates into CASSERIFGDRGNEQYF. The chain links TRBV6-1 to TRBJ2-7; 11 bases are a match to TRBD1. V trimming: 2 bases; J trimming: 5 bases; junction bases outside the gene matches: 11. CDR3 length: 17 residues. Germline values: CDR1 MNHNS, CDR2 SASEGT.

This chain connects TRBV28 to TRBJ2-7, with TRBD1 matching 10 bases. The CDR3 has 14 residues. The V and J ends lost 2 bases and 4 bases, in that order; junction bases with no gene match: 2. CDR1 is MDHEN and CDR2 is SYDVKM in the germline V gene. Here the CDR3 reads CASSLVDRGYEQYF. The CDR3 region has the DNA TGTGCCAGCAGTTTAGTGGACAGGGGGTACGAGCAGTACTTC. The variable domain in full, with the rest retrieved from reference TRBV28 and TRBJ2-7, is DVKVTQSSRYLVKRTGEKVFLECVQDMDHENMFWYRQDPGLGLRLIYFSYDVKMKEKGDIPEGYSVSREKKERFSLILESASTNQTSMYLCASSLVDRGYEQYFGPGTRLTVT.

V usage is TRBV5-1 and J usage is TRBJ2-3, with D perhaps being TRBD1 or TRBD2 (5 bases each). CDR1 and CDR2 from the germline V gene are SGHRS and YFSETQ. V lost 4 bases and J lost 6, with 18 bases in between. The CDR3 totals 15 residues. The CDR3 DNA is TGCGCCAGCAGCGACCCCCGGGACGACCAGGATACGCAGTATTTT. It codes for CASSDPRDDQDTQYF.

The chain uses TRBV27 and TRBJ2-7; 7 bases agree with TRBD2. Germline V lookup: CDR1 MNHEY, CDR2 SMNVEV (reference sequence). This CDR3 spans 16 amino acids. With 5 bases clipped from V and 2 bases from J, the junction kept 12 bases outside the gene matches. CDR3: CASSRLRDYPTYEQYF. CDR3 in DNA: TGTGCCAGCAGTCGACTCCGGGACTACCCGACCTACGAGCAGTACTTC.